This T cell receptor (beta chain) was retrieved from a study of T cell changes during pregnancy in multiple sclerosis. Measured with immunoSEQ multiplex PCR; TCRdb has only the in-frame clones, and not every one. The data contain about 17,000 clones, nearly 90% of them singletons. CDR3 length: 17 residues. Trimming stripped 1 base from V and 6 bases from J, with 21 bases between. CDR1 is SGHAT and CDR2 is FQNNGV in the germline V gene. V usage is TRBV11-2 and J usage is TRBJ1-2, with D perhaps matching TRBD1 (5 bases). The input for sequencing was CD8+ T cells from peripheral blood mononuclear cells, taken after pregnancy. This TCR was sampled from a female donor in good health, enrolled as a control in a pregnancy study. The CDR3 nucleotides read TGTGCCAGCAGCTTAGTTGGGGGGGGGAGGGTCAGGGATGGCTACACCTTC. Residues: CASSLVGGGRVRDGYTF.